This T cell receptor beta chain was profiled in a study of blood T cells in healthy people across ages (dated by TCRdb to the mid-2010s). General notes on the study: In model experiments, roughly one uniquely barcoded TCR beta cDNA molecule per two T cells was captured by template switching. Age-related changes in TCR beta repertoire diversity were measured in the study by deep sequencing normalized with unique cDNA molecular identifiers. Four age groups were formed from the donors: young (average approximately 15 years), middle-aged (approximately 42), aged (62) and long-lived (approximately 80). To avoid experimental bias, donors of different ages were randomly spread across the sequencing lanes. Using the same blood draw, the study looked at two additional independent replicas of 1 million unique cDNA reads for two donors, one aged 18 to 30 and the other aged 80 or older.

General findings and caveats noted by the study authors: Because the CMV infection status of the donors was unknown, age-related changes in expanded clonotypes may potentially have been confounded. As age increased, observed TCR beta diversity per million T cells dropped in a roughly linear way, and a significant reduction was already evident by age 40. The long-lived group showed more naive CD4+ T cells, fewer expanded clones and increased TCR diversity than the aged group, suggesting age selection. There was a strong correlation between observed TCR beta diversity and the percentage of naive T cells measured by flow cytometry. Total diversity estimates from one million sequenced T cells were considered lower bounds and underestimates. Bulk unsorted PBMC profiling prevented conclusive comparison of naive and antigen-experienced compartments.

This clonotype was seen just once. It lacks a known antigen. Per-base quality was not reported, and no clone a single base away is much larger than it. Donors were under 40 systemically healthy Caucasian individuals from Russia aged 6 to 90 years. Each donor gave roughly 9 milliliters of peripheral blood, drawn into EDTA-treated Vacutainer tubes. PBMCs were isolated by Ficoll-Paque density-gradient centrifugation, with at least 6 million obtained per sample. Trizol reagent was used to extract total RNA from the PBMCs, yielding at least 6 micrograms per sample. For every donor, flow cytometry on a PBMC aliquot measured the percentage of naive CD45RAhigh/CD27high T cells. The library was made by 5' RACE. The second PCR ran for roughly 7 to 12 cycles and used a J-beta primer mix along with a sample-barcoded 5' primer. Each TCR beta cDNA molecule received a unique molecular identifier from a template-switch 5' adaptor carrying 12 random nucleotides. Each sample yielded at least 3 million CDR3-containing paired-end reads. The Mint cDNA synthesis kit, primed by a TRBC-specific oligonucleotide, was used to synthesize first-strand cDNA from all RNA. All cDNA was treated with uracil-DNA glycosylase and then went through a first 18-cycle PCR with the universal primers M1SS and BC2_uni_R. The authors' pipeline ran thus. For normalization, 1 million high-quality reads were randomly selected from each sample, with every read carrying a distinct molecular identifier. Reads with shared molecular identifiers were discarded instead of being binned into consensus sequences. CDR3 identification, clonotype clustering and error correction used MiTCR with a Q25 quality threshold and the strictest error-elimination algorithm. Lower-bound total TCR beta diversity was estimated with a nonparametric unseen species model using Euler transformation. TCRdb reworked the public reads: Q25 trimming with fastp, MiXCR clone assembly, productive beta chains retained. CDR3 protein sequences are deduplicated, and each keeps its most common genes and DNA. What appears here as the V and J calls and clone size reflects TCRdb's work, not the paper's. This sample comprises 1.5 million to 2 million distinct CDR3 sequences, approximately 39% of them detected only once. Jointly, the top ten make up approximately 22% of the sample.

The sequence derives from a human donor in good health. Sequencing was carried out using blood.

This receptor has the CDR3 CASRNYRGNYTF. The sequence in DNA is TGTGCCAGCAGAAATTATAGGGGGAACTACACCTTC. Recombination joined TRBV27 with TRBJ1-2; TRBD1 is perhaps the D gene, given 6 matching bases. Trimming at the junction amounts to 6 bases on V and 10 bases on J, and the germline ends lie 15 bases apart. The germline V gene (reference sequence) gives CDR1 as MNHEY and CDR2 as SMNVEV. The CDR3 goes from the cysteine to the phenylalanine over 12 residues. The sequence is cut down to CDR3 DNA, 36 bases in frame from base 1.